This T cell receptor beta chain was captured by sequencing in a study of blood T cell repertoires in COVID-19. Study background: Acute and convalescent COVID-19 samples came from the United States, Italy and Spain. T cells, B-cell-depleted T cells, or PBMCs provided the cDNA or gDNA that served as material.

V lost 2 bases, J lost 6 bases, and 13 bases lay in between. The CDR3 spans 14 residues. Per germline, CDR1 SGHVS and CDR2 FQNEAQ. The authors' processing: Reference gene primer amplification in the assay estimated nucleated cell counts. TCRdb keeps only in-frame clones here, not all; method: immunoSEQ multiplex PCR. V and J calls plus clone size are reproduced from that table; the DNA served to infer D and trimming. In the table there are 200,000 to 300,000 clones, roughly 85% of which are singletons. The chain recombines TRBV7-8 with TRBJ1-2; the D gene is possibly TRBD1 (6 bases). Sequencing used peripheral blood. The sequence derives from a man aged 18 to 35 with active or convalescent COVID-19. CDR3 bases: TGTGCCAGCAGCTTAAGGCGGCAGGGGAATGGCTACACCTTC. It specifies CASSLRRQGNGYTF.